This T cell receptor (beta chain) was captured by sequencing in a study of T cell repertoires in cytomegalovirus infection (dated by TCRdb to about 2019). Concerning the study at large: Recently identified HLA-C-restricted CMV epitopes, whose presentation resists viral immunomodulation, were targeted by peptide stimulations together with well-studied HLA-B-restricted epitopes. Donor HLA type was relevant to the analysis, as public TCR beta signatures indicated carriage of CMV infection together with the matching HLA type. The paper's findings and limits, for the study overall: In both this cohort and an independent cohort of 350 to 400 donors, the cumulative frequency of public TCR beta family members distinguished carriers of CMV infection plus the relevant HLA type. The ex vivo response was dominated by HLA-C-restricted CMV-specific TCR beta clonotypes, which also provided the single most frequent clonotype in two of eight donors.

Sequencing instrument: Illumina HiSeq 1500. TCRdb trimmed public reads at Q25 via fastp, called clones via MiXCR and kept in-frame beta chains. All rows with the same CDR3 protein become a single entry with the most common DNA and genes. This sample comprises fewer than 650,000 distinct CDR3 sequences, about 39% of them detected only once. The ten top clones hold about half of the sample. This specimen's treatment or condition label, per the study, means: in vitro stimulation with specific CMV peptide epitopes to enrich CMV-specific T cells. This clonotype was counted ten times or more. Its antigen is not yet known. Within one base of it there is no much larger clone, and no base qualities were kept. Taken from cysteine to phenylalanine, the CDR3 has 11 residues. This entry keeps only the CDR3 DNA: 33 bases, framed from base 1. V is cut by 4 bases and J by 5 bases, and the space between the germline ends is 5 bases. CDR1 and CDR2 (SGHTA, FQGNSA) derive from the germline V gene.

Here the chain combines TRBV7-2 and TRBJ2-5; no D segment can be confidently identified. This clonotype was sampled from a human donor in good health (CMV status not recorded). Some clones in this sample may be carry-over from other donors' samples. Sequenced here: cultured PBMCs, sampled from culture after CMV antigen stimulation. CDR3 reads: CASSSLETQYF. The nucleotides are TGTGCCAGCAGCTCCTTGGAGACCCAGTACTTC.